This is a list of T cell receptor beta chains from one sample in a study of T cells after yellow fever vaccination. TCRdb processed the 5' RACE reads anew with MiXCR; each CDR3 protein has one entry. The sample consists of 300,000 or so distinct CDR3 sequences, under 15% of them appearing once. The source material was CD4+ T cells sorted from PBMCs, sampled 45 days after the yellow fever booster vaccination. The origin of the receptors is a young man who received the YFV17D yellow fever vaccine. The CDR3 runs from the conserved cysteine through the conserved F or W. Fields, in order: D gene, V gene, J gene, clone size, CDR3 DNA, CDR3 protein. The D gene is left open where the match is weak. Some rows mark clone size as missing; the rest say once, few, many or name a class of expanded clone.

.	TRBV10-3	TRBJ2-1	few	TGTGCCATCAGTGACCGCGAATCTGATGAGCAGTTCTTC	CAISDRESDEQFF
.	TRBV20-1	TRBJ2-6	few	TGCAGTGCTACACCGAGCTCTGGGGCCAACGTCCTGACTTTC	CSATPSSGANVLTF
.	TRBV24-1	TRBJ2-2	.	TGTGCCACCAGTGATTTGCCTGGGCACCGCACCGGGGAGCTGTTTTTT	CATSDLPGHRTGELFF
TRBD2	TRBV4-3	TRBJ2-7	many	TGCGCCAGCAGCCAAGATAGCGGGAGGGCCCGTGAGCAGTACTTC	CASSQDSGRAREQYF
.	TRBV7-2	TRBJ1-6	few	TGTGCCAGCAGCTTAGTGGGAGGGTCGAACTCACCCCTCCACTTT	CASSLVGGSNSPLHF
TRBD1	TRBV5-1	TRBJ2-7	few	TGCGCCAGGTGGACCCGGGACAGGGGCTACGAGCAGTACTTC	CARWTRDRGYEQYF
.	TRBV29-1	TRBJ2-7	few	TGCAGCGTTGTACAGGACCACTACGAGCAGTACTTC	CSVVQDHYEQYF
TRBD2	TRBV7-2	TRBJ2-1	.	TGTGCCAGCAGCTTAGACCGGGGGGGGCACAATGAGCAGTTCTTC	CASSLDRGGHNEQFF
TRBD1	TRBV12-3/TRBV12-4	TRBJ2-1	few	TGTGCCAGCAGCTCCCGGACAGGGAGCCATGAGCAGTTCTTC	CASSSRTGSHEQFF
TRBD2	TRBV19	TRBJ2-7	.	TGTGCCAGTAGTCGACTAGCGGAACCCTACGAGCAGTACTTC	CASSRLAEPYEQYF
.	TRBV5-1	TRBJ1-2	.	TGCGCCAGCAGCCAGGGACCACTCGGGAGCTACACCTTC	CASSQGPLGSYTF
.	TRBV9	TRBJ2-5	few	TGTGCCAGCAGCGTAGTAGCAGGGCTGGAGACCCAGTACTTC	CASSVVAGLETQYF
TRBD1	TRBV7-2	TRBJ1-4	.	TGTGCCAGCAGCTTGTTCGGACAGGTGGAAAATGAAAAACTGTTTTTT	CASSLFGQVENEKLFF
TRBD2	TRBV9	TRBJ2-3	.	TGTGCCAGCACCCTTAGCGGGTTTGGCACAGATACGCAGTATTTT	CASTLSGFGTDTQYF
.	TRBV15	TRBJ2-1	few	TGTGCCACCAGCAGAGAAACGGGATTCTACAATGAGCAGTTCTTC	CATSRETGFYNEQFF
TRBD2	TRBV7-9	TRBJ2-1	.	TGTGCCAGCAGCCCTCTAGCGGGAGACAGTAATGAGCAGTTCTTC	CASSPLAGDSNEQFF
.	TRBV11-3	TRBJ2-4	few	TGTGCCAGCAGCTCCGGCGGCTCCGGGACAAACATTCAGTACTTC	CASSSGGSGTNIQYF
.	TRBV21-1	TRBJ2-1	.	TGTGCCACCAGCGGTTGGCGGAAAAAGGGATGTAGGCAGTTCTTC	CATSGWRKKGCRQFF
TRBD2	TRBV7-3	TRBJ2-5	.	TGTGCCAGCAGCCCATACGGGGGGAATGCCCAAGAGACCCAGTACTTC	CASSPYGGNAQETQYF
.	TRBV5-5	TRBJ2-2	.	TGTGCCAGCAGCTCGGGGCCCGGGGACACCGGGGAGCTGTTTTTT	CASSSGPGDTGELFF
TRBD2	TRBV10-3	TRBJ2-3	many	TGTGCCATCATGGGGACTAGCACCGATACGCAGTATTTT	CAIMGTSTDTQYF
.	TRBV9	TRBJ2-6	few	TGTGCCAGCAGCGTAGTCGGGACTGGGGCCAACGTCCTGACTTTC	CASSVVGTGANVLTF
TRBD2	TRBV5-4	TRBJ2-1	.	TGTGCCAGCAGCTTTGGGGACTATAGCAATGAGCAGTTCTTC	CASSFGDYSNEQFF
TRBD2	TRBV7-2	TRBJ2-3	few	TGTGCCAGCAGCCCACGACTAGCGGGAGGGAGCACAGATACGCAGTATTTT	CASSPRLAGGSTDTQYF
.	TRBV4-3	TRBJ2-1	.	TGCGCCAGCAGCCAAGATCTGCTGACCGTAAATGAGCAGTTCTTC	CASSQDLLTVNEQFF
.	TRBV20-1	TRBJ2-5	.	TGCAGTGCTAGGTCCAGCCAAGAGACCCAGTACTTC	CSARSSQETQYF
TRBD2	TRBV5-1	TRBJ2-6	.	TGCGCCAGCAGCCCCCCACTAGCGGGGGACTCTGGGGCCAACGTCCTGACTTTC	CASSPPLAGDSGANVLTF
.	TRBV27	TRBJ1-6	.	TGTGCCAGCAGGGGGGAAGTAGATTCACCCCTCCACTTT	CASRGEVDSPLHF
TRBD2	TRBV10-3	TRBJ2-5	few	TGTGCCATCAGTGAGTTCACTAGCGGACAAGAGACCCAGTACTTC	CAISEFTSGQETQYF
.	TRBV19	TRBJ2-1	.	TGTGCCAGTAGTATGAGGGTGTCTTCTCGTGAGCAGTTCTTC	CASSMRVSSREQFF
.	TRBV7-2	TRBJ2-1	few	TGTGCCAGCAGCTGGGTGGGCAGGGGAAGATACAATGAGCAGTTCTTC	CASSWVGRGRYNEQFF
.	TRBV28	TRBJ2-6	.	TGTGCCAGCAGATCAGGGACTGGGGCCAACGTCCTGACTTTC	CASRSGTGANVLTF
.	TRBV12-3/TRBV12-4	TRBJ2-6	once	TGTGCCAGCAGTTGGGTTGGGGCCAACGTCCTGACTTTC	CASSWVGANVLTF
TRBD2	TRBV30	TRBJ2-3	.	TGTGCCTGGAGTCGCAGGCTAGCGGCTAGCGGGAGTAATACGCAGTATTTT	CAWSRRLAASGSNTQYF
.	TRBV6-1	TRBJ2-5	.	TGTGCCAGCAGTGTCCATTGGGCGGGGGCGGAGACCCAGTACTTC	CASSVHWAGAETQYF
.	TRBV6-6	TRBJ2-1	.	TGTGCCAGCAGTGCTCGGGCCTACAATGAGCAGTTCTTC	CASSARAYNEQFF
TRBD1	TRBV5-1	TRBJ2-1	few	TGCGCCAGCAGCCGCGAGGGGGCCACCTACAATGAGCAGTTCTTC	CASSREGATYNEQFF
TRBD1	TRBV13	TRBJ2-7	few	TGTGCCAGCAGCTTTGGACAGGGGGCGAAGCAGTACTTC	CASSFGQGAKQYF
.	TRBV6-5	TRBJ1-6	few	TGTGCCAGCAGTTACCAGGGTACCTATAATTCACCCCTCCACTTT	CASSYQGTYNSPLHF
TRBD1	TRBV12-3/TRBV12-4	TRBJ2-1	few	TGTGCCAGCAGTGGACAGGGTCGGGGGAATGAGCAGTTCTTC	CASSGQGRGNEQFF
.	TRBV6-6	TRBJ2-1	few	TGTGCCACCGGGACTCCCTCCTACAATGAGCAGTTCTTC	CATGTPSYNEQFF
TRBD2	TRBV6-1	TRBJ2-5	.	TGTGCCAGCAAACTAGCGGGAAGGGAGACCCAGTACTTC	CASKLAGRETQYF
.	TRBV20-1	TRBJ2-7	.	TGCAGTGCTAGCTTACGGGCAACCTACGAGCAGTACTTC	CSASLRATYEQYF